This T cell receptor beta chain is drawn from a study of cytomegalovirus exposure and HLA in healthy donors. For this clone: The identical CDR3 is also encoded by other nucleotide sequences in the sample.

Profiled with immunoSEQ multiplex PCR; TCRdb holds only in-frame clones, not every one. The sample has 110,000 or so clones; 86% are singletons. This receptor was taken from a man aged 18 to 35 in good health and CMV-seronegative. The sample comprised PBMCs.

CDR3 region: CASSPGQGNTEAFF. CDR3 sequence (DNA): TGTGCCAGCTCCCCGGGACAGGGGAACACTGAAGCTTTCTTT. The rearrangement joins TRBV18 to TRBJ1-1, with 9 bases lining up with TRBD1. This CDR3 spans 14 amino acids. J lost 1 base, V lost 6 bases, and 3 bases had no gene match. The germline V gene encodes CDR1 KGHSH and CDR2 LQKENI.